The 19 T cell receptor beta chains in this list originate from one sample, sequenced in a study of blood T cell repertoires in COVID-19. Here immunoSEQ multiplex PCR was the method, and the copy in TCRdb shows in-frame clones only, minus some. The table records about 60,000 clones, 84% of them present only once. The sample was peripheral blood. Every receptor here comes from a man aged 60 to 75 with COVID-19, enrolled during active disease.

The V call is TRBV2, the J call TRBJ2-7, with 7 bases that match TRBD1. Germline-derived CDR1 and CDR2 are SNHLY and FYNNEI. The CDR3 is 14 amino acids. The J segment lost 1 base and the V segment lost 6 bases, leaving 6 bases of the junction unmatched. CDR3 amino acids: CASRLQGSSYEQYF. In nucleotides, the CDR3 is TGTGCCAGCAGGCTACAGGGGAGTTCCTACGAGCAGTACTTC.

The CDR3 loop is CASSQTIYNEQFF. Here the CDR3 DNA reads TGTGCCAGCAGCCAAACAATCTACAATGAGCAGTTCTTC. The chain links TRBV3-1 (or the pseudogene TRBV3-2) to TRBJ2-1; D ambiguous. The germline V gene has CDR1 LGHDT and CDR2 YNNKEL (reference sequence). There are 13 residues in the CDR3. The germline V and J ends were trimmed by 2 bases and 3 bases, with 5 bases remaining between them.

V is TRBV30 and J is TRBJ1-4; D is undetermined. Germline CDR1 reads GTSNPN; CDR2 reads SVGIG (reference sequence). V was shortened by 2 bases and J by 4 bases, with 11 bases between the two germline ends. The CDR3 has 14 amino acids. The CDR3 region has the DNA TGTGCCTGGAGTACCCATGGCCATAATGAAAAACTGTTTTTT. As protein: CAWSTHGHNEKLFF.

The chain joins TRBV5-1 to TRBJ1-2; 9 bases fit TRBD1. The germline CDR1 and CDR2 sequences are SGHRS and YFSETQ. There are 14 residues in the CDR3. V trimming: 0 bases; J trimming: 3 bases; junction bases outside the gene matches: 0. CDR3 sequence (DNA): TGCGCCAGCAGCTTGGGACAGGGGGACTATGGCTACACCTTC. Translation gives CASSLGQGDYGYTF.

This chain links TRBV29-1 with TRBJ1-2; D may be TRBD1 (5 bases). In germline, CDR1 is SQVTM, CDR2 ANQGSEA. Trimming removed 5 bases from V and 2 bases from J, with 9 bases in between. CDR3 length equals 12 residues. The CDR3 spells CSVTRVNYGYTF. CDR3 nucleotides: TGCAGCGTTACCAGGGTCAACTATGGCTACACCTTC.

The chain uses TRBV6-6 and TRBJ2-1; 13 nucleotides line up with TRBD2. Germline V CDR1 and CDR2: MNHNY, SVGAGI (reference sequence). V lost 5 bases, J lost 7 bases, and 11 bases stayed unmatched. This CDR3 region has 17 residues. DNA of the CDR3: TGTGCCAGCAGTCTGCAGACCGGGACTAGCGGGGTAAATGAGCAGTTCTTC. Protein: CASSLQTGTSGVNEQFF.

The genes are TRBV4-1 and TRBJ2-3; possible D gene TRBD2, 5 bases. Trimming removed 1 base from V and 1 base from J, with 18 bases in between. Germline CDR1 reads MGHRA; CDR2 reads YSYEKL. The CDR3 extends over 18 amino acids. DNA of the CDR3: TGCGCCAGCAGCCAAGGGTCGGCGGGCGGAACTGGCACAGATACGCAGTATTTT. Translated, it gives CASSQGSAGGTGTDTQYF.

This chain links TRBV11-3 with TRBJ1-1, with D perhaps TRBD1 (5 bases). Trimming stripped 8 bases from V and 5 bases from J, with 12 bases between. This CDR3 is built from 12 residues. CDR1 is SGHNT, CDR2 YENEEA, per germline. The CDR3 spells CASAQGRTEAFF. CDR3 DNA: TGTGCCAGCGCGCAGGGTCGGACTGAAGCTTTCTTT.

The CDR3 sequence is CSVELQGAAEQYF. The CDR3 region has the DNA TGCAGCGTTGAACTCCAGGGGGCGGCTGAGCAGTACTTC. The chain has TRBV29-1 and TRBJ2-7; TRBD1 matches at 8 bases. CDR3 length: 13 amino acids. V shed 2 bases, J shed 7 bases, and the junction held 7 bases outside the gene matches. Per germline, CDR1 SQVTM and CDR2 ANQGSEA.

This chain joins TRBV7-9 and TRBJ2-5; 8 nucleotides align to TRBD1. Germline V gives CDR1 SEHNR, CDR2 FQNEAQ (reference sequence). The CDR3 length is 15 residues. Germline trimming cut 5 bases from V and 3 bases from J; bases unmatched to any gene: 8. This CDR3 is CASSTPGTGEETQYF. In DNA form, the CDR3 reads TGTGCCAGCAGCACTCCCGGGACAGGAGAAGAGACCCAGTACTTC. Full variable domain (remainder filled in from reference TRBV7-9 and TRBJ2-5): DTGVSQNPRHKITKRGQNVTFRCDPISEHNRLYWYRQTLGQGPEFLTYFQNEAQLEKSRLLSDRFSAERPKGSFSTLEIQRTEQGDSAMYLCASSTPGTGEETQYFGPGTRLLVL.

The chain couples TRBV19 to TRBJ1-1; D uncertain. V dropped 3 bases and J dropped 1 base, with 9 bases sitting between them. CDR1 is LNHDA, CDR2 SQIVND, per germline (reference sequence). The CDR3 contains 14 residues. The CDR3 sequence: CASSMGARNTEAFF. CDR3 bases: TGTGCCAGTAGTATGGGAGCGCGGAACACTGAAGCTTTCTTT.

Comments on this clone: The same CDR3 also results from other DNA sequences found in this sample. The chain combines TRBV6-5 with TRBJ2-7; 8 bases match TRBD2. Trimming took 0 bases from V and 2 from J; bases not matched to a gene: 6. CDR1 and CDR2 (germline): MNHEY, SVGAGI. CDR3 length: 16 amino acids. CDR3 bases: TGTGCCAGCAGTTACTCGGGTCTAGCGGGTGCCTACGAGCAGTACTTC. Protein product: CASSYSGLAGAYEQYF.

V is TRBV3-1 (or the pseudogene TRBV3-2) and J is TRBJ1-2, with D maybe TRBD1 (6 bases). CDR3 length equals 17 residues. The germline CDR1 and CDR2 sequences are LGHDT and YNNKEL (reference sequence). Trimming took off 2 bases at V and 1 base at J, with 17 bases between the two ends. The CDR3 region is CASSQPGQQFLNYGYTF. For the CDR3, the DNA is TGTGCCAGCAGCCAACCCGGACAGCAGTTCCTTAACTATGGCTACACCTTC.

This clone has a handful of counts. The V gene is TRBV2, the J gene TRBJ1-1, with TRBD1 identical over 8 bases. CDR1 is SNHLY and CDR2 is FYNNEI in the germline V gene. After removal of 4 bases from V and 11 bases from J, the junction contained 6 bases not matched to a gene. The CDR3 loop spans 12 amino acids. The CDR3 DNA reads TGTGCCAGCAGTGTGACAGGGGCGGGTGCTTTCTTT. Translated: CASSVTGAGAFF.

The chain couples TRBV5-1 to TRBJ2-7; D is unresolved. The CDR3 totals 12 residues. Germline values: CDR1 SGHRS, CDR2 YFSETQ. The V end was cut by 3 bases, the J end by 2 bases, with 6 bases between. DNA of the CDR3: TGCGCCAGCAGCTCCACAGCCTACGAGCAGTACTTC. It specifies CASSSTAYEQYF.

The V and J genes are TRBV10-3 and TRBJ2-7; TRBD2 aligns across 15 bases. V lost 7 bases, J lost 0 bases, and 7 bases stayed unmatched. Germline V gene data show CDR1 as ENHRY and CDR2 as SYGVKD. This CDR3 is built from 17 residues. The CDR3 DNA follows: TGTGCCATCACCTCGGGACTAGCGGGGGGTTTCTCCTACGAGCAGTACTTC. This encodes CAITSGLAGGFSYEQYF.

The chain couples TRBV6-2 or TRBV6-3 to TRBJ2-3, with D possibly being TRBD2 (6 bases). The V gene's germline CDR1 is MNHEY and CDR2 SVGEGT. This CDR3 comprises 17 residues. Trimming shortened V by 2 bases and J by 2 bases, and 17 bases separated the two germline ends. CDR3 in amino acids: CASSYSFVREPTDTQYF. CDR3 coding DNA: TGTGCCAGCAGTTACAGTTTTGTCCGGGAGCCCACAGATACGCAGTATTTT.

The V call is TRBV4-1, the J call TRBJ2-6; 11 positions match TRBD1. Germline values: CDR1 MGHRA, CDR2 YSYEKL. Germline trimming cut 6 bases from V and 4 bases from J; bases unmatched to any gene: 2. CDR3 length: 15 residues. This CDR3 reads CASRRDRGGANVLTF. In DNA, the CDR3 is TGCGCCAGCAGGAGGGACAGGGGGGGGGCCAACGTCCTGACTTTC.

The V call is TRBV5-1, the J call TRBJ2-7; 8 bases map to TRBD1. The CDR3 length is 16 residues. CDR1 is SGHRS, CDR2 YFSETQ, per germline. V shed 4 bases, J shed 0 bases, and the junction held 9 bases outside the gene matches. The CDR3 DNA reads TGCGCCAGCAGCCCCCTTCGTGGACAGGGCTCCTACGAGCAGTACTTC. Its protein is CASSPLRGQGSYEQYF.